Following are 11 T cell receptor beta chains from one sample sequenced in a study of response to subunit inactivated influenza vaccine. One entry per CDR3 protein results from TCRdb running MiXCR on the RT-PCR reads. The sample has about 240,000 distinct CDR3 sequences, less than 15% seen once; the top ten hold 7.5% to 10%. The sequenced sample was non-naive T cells sorted from PBMCs, obtained about 14 days before vaccination. The receptor source for this set is a man aged 50 to 60 who received an inactivated influenza vaccine.

This clonotype has more than one count but fewer than ten. The chain couples TRBV5-1 to TRBJ1-1; D is uncertain. The V end was cut by 4 bases, the J end by 3 bases, with 10 bases between. Germline V gene data show CDR1 as SGHRS and CDR2 as YFSETQ. The CDR3 loop spans 13 amino acids. The DNA of the CDR3 is TGCGCCAGCAGCACCGGCAGCGACACTGAAGCTTTCTTT. It is translated as CASSTGSDTEAFF.

This clonotype was observed at least ten times. The CDR3 bases are TGCAGCGTTGTTCAGGGGTACACTGAAGCTTTCTTT. Translated: CSVVQGYTEAFF. The chain couples TRBV29-1 to TRBJ1-1, with D possibly matching TRBD1 (6 bases). Germline lookup yields CDR1 SQVTM and CDR2 ANQGSEA. Trimming took off 4 bases at V and 3 bases at J, with 9 bases between the two ends. The CDR3 has 12 amino acids.

This clonotype was counted only a few times. This chain uses TRBV20-1 with TRBJ2-1; D is possibly TRBD1 or TRBD2 (5 bases each). Germline V lookup: CDR1 DFQATT, CDR2 SNEGSKA (reference sequence). V lost 6 bases, J lost 3 bases, and 15 bases lay in between. The CDR3 extends over 14 amino acids. Here the CDR3 DNA reads TGCAGTGCACCGGGACCCATCCACTACAATGAGCAGTTCTTC. It codes for CSAPGPIHYNEQFF.

The V call is TRBV12-3 or TRBV12-4, the J call TRBJ1-1; D gene unclear. CDR3 size: 14 residues. Between the trimmed V and J ends, which lost 2 bases and 0 bases, there was a span of 7 bases. CDR3 in amino acids: CASSLQAMNTEAFF. The CDR3 region has the DNA TGTGCCAGCAGTTTACAGGCTATGAACACTGAAGCTTTCTTT.

The sample holds many counts of this clonotype. The chain is built from TRBV7-2 and TRBJ1-1; maybe TRBD1 (6 bases). With 0 bases removed from V and 4 bases from J, the gap between germline ends came to 18 bases. The CDR3 has 17 residues. Per the germline V gene, CDR1 is SGHTA and CDR2 is FQGNSA. CDR3 loop: CASSLAPQTGPGTEAFF. CDR3 sequence (DNA): TGTGCCAGCAGCTTAGCGCCTCAAACAGGGCCGGGCACTGAAGCTTTCTTT.

This clonotype was observed a few times. The rearrangement joins TRBV9 to TRBJ2-7; TRBD1 agrees at 12 bases. Germline trimming cut 4 bases from V and 0 bases from J; bases unmatched to any gene: 2. CDR1 SGDLS and CDR2 YYNGEE come from the germline V gene. The CDR3 extends over 15 amino acids. CDR3 coding DNA: TGTGCCAGCAGCAAGGGACAGGGGGCCTCCTACGAGCAGTACTTC. Its protein is CASSKGQGASYEQYF.

This clonotype was detected a few times. The J gene is TRBJ2-3, the V gene TRBV7-8; 11 bases agree with TRBD1. Germline loops: CDR1 SGHVS, CDR2 FQNEAQ. The CDR3 runs 15 residues. J gave up 6 bases and V 5 bases, and 7 bases lay outside the gene matches. The CDR3, as DNA: TGTGCCAGCAGCCCCCGGACAGGGGGCGCGGATACGCAGTATTTT. Residues: CASSPRTGGADTQYF.

V usage is TRBV12-5 and J usage is TRBJ2-5, with 7 bases matching TRBD1. CDR3 size: 13 residues. In germline, CDR1 is LGHNT, CDR2 FRNRAP. V lost 7 bases and J lost 5; bases outside the gene matches: 7. The DNA of the CDR3 is TGTGCTAGTGCCCTCGACAGGGTTGAGACCCAGTACTTC. It is translated as CASALDRVETQYF.

This chain links TRBV4-3 with TRBJ2-3, with 11 bases identical to TRBD2. This CDR3 is built from 17 residues. Looked up from germline, CDR1 is LGHNA and CDR2 is YSLEER. V lost 0 bases and J lost 2; bases outside the gene matches: 4. This CDR3 is CASSQEVAGGNTDTQYF. DNA for the CDR3: TGCGCCAGCAGCCAAGAGGTAGCGGGGGGGAACACAGATACGCAGTATTTT.

This clonotype appeared a few times. This chain uses TRBV12-3 or TRBV12-4 with TRBJ2-5; 11 bases map to TRBD2. After removal of 6 bases from V and 7 bases from J, the junction contained 10 bases not matched to a gene. This CDR3 has 15 amino acids. The CDR3 loop reads CASSTGLAVEGTQYF. In DNA form, the CDR3 reads TGTGCCAGCAGCACGGGACTAGCGGTAGAAGGGACCCAGTACTTC.

This clonotype showed up just a few times. The chain employs TRBV20-1 and TRBJ1-5; D is perhaps TRBD1 (5 bases). Trimming removed 6 bases at V and 0 bases at J, with 12 bases between. Germline CDR1 is DFQATT and CDR2 is SNEGSKA (reference sequence). The CDR3 covers 14 residues. The CDR3 coding sequence is TGCAGTGCGTGGGGACTGTATAGCAATCAGCCCCAGCATTTT. It codes for CSAWGLYSNQPQHF.